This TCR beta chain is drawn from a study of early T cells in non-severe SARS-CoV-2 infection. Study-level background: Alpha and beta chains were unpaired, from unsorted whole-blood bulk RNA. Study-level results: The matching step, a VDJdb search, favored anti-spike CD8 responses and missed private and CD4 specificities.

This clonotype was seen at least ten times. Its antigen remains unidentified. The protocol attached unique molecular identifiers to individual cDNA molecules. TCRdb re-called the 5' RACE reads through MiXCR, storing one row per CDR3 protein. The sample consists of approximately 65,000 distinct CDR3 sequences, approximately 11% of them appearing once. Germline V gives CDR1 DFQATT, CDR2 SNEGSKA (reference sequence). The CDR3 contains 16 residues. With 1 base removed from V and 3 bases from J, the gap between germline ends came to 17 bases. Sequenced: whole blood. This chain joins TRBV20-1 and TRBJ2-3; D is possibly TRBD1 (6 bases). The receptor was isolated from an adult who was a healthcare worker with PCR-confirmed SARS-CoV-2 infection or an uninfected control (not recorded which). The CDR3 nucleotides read TGCAGTGCTAGAGGGGTCCGGCAGGGGTTTACAGATACGCAGTATTTT. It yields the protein CSARGVRQGFTDTQYF.